The entry below describes one T cell receptor beta chain. Antigen unknown. V lost 5 bases, J lost 6 bases, and 14 bases lay in between. The V gene's germline CDR1 is MNHNS and CDR2 SASEGT. The CDR3 has 13 residues. Extracted RNA was reverse transcribed into cDNA, the sequencing template. Data came from immunoSEQ multiplex PCR; TCRdb stores just in-frame clones and leaves some out. The table includes about 130,000 clones, 49% detected once. The sample comes from a study of CD8+ T cells in alopecia areata. General study results and limits: Compared with normal scalp, lesional scalp had higher clonality and more expanded CD8+ clones.

Sequencing used CD8+ T cells sorted from blood, obtained at week 0. The clonotype comes from a human donor with alopecia areata. The chain recombines TRBV6-1 with TRBJ2-7; unclear D gene. The CDR3 DNA sequence: TGTGCCAGCAGTCCTCTAGGCCCCCGCGAGCAGTACTTC. This codes for CASSPLGPREQYF.